This T cell receptor (beta chain) was documented in a study of blood T cell repertoires in COVID-19. On the study more broadly: Sites across the United States, Italy and Spain contributed samples from acute and convalescent COVID-19. PBMCs, B-cell-depleted T cells, or T cells provided the cDNA or gDNA that made up the material.

Trimming left V 1 base short and J 7 bases short, with 13 bases between. Germline V lookup: CDR1 LGHNA, CDR2 YSLEER. This CDR3 region has 15 residues. Original data processing: Cell counts per sample came from amplifying reference gene primers. Method: immunoSEQ multiplex PCR; TCRdb's copy keeps in-frame clones and lacks some. From that table come the V and J calls and clone size; the DNA was used to work out D and trimming. The data contain around 300,000 clones, around 87% of them singletons. This TCR came from a man aged 50-59 years with active or convalescent COVID-19. V is TRBV4-3 and J is TRBJ1-4, with D perhaps TRBD1 (5 bases). The specimen sequenced was peripheral blood. The CDR3: CASSQVSQGSEKLFF. As DNA, the CDR3 is TGCGCCAGCAGCCAAGTGTCGCAGGGTAGTGAAAAACTGTTTTTT.